The clone carrying this T cell receptor beta chain was found a few times. What it recognizes is unknown. This entry comes from a study of cytomegalovirus exposure and HLA in healthy donors. Germline V gene sequence: CDR1 SGHDT, CDR2 YYEEEE. Germline trimming cut 0 bases from V and 1 base from J; bases unmatched to any gene: 4. The CDR3 is made up of 16 amino acids. Study results and limitations: Researchers counted 164 TCR beta chains as cytomegalovirus-associated.

Both 60 Vbeta primers and 13 Jbeta primers went into the PCR. Assay: immunoSEQ multiplex PCR; the TCRdb copy retains only in-frame clones and omits some. This sample yields approximately 86,000 clones, of which around three quarters are seen a single time; approximately 8.2% belongs to the top ten. The chain couples TRBV5-6 to TRBJ1-1; 9 positions agree with TRBD1. Sequencing input: PBMCs. The TCR sequence derives from a man between 60 and 75 years old in good health and CMV-seronegative. Written as DNA, the CDR3 is TGTGCCAGCAGCTTGGCTGGGGGACAGGGGAACACTGAAGCTTTCTTT. Its translation is CASSLAGGQGNTEAFF. Supplemented by reference TRBV5-6 and TRBJ1-1, the full variable domain reads DAGVTQSPTHLIKTRGQQVTLRCSPKSGHDTVSWYQQALGQGPQFIFQYYEEEERQRGNFPDRFSGHQFPNYSSELNVNALLLGDSALYLCASSLAGGQGNTEAFFGQGTRLTVV.